The clone carrying this T cell receptor (beta chain) was detected ten times or more. TCRdb redid the calling of the reads with MiXCR, one entry per CDR3 protein. The top ten clones hold 9.5% to 13% of a sample with 100,000 to 150,000 distinct CDR3 sequences, roughly 9% of them seen once. This sample is part of a study of T cell repertoires in cytomegalovirus infection. The clonotype comes from a human donor in good health (CMV status not recorded). Some clones in this sample may be carry-over from other donors' samples. The sample consisted of PBMCs.

DNA for the CDR3: TGTGCCAGCAGCTTAGTTTCCCCTAGCGGGTACAATGAGCAGTTCTTC. Translated: CASSLVSPSGYNEQFF. The J gene is TRBJ2-1, the V gene TRBV7-8; 8 bases match TRBD2. Looked up from germline, CDR1 is SGHVS and CDR2 is FQNEAQ. V trimming: 1 base; J trimming: 4 bases; junction bases outside the gene matches: 6. The CDR3 consists of 16 residues.